A single sample gave rise to the 16 T cell receptor beta chains below, sequenced in a study of blood T cell repertoires in COVID-19 (dated by TCRdb to the early 2020s). Library preparation used the immunoSEQ multiplex PCR assay. As stored in TCRdb, this immuneACCESS dataset retains in-frame rearrangements with V and J assigned. A fraction of the clones does not appear; measured against another copy, unresolved V genes explain less than half of the discrepancy, and the remainder lacks a known reason. In this sample the table shows tens of thousands of clones, about four fifths of which occur a single time. The ten largest clones add up to about 2% of the sample. Sequenced: peripheral blood. The receptors come from a woman aged 70-85 years with acute or convalescent COVID-19.

CDR3 in DNA: TGTGCCAGCAGCGCGACGGGACAGGGGAAGAATTCACCCCTCCACTTT. It specifies CASSATGQGKNSPLHF. The chain couples TRBV9 to TRBJ1-6, with 10 positions matching TRBD1. V was pared by 3 bases and J by 7 bases, with 7 bases of the junction left unmatched. The V gene's germline CDR1 is SGDLS and CDR2 YYNGEE. This CDR3 has 16 amino acids.

Regarding this clone: The sample contains more than one DNA sequence encoding this CDR3. The rearrangement uses TRBV5-1 and TRBJ1-1; D gene unclear. The CDR3 runs to 13 residues. The germline V gene has CDR1 SGHRS and CDR2 YFSETQ. Trimming stripped 3 bases from V and 2 bases from J, with 8 bases between. DNA for the CDR3: TGCGCCAGCAGCTCCACCGGTAACACTGAAGCTTTCTTT. The encoded protein is CASSSTGNTEAFF.

V is TRBV28 and J is TRBJ2-3; TRBD1 aligns across 10 bases. The CDR3 consists of 16 residues. CDR1 and CDR2 (germline): MDHEN, SYDVKM. Trimming at V came to 6 bases and at J to 5 bases, leaving 11 bases not matched to a gene. The CDR3 region is CASSRQGAAGGDTQYF. CDR3 in DNA: TGTGCCAGCAGCCGACAGGGGGCAGCTGGGGGAGATACGCAGTATTTT.

CDR3 sequence: CASSRGGLNTEAFF. In nucleotides, the CDR3 is TGTGCCAGCAGCAGGGGGGGGTTGAACACTGAAGCTTTCTTT. The chain carries TRBV5-4 and TRBJ1-1; tentative D call: TRBD1 (6 bases). The CDR3 spans 14 residues. The germline gives CDR1 SGHNT, CDR2 YYREEE (reference sequence). The V and J ends lost 4 bases and 0 bases respectively, with 10 bases between them.

This clone showed up just once. V and J are TRBV6-5 and TRBJ2-1, with D possibly being TRBD1 (6 bases). CDR3 length: 14 amino acids. Germline loops: CDR1 MNHEY, CDR2 SVGAGI. Trimming shortened V by 6 bases and J by 2 bases, and 11 bases separated the two germline ends. CDR3 residues: CASSSGTTYNEQFF. The CDR3 region has the DNA TGTGCCAGCAGCTCCGGGACAACCTACAATGAGCAGTTCTTC.

Only one count was recorded for this clone. This chain links TRBV2 with TRBJ1-2; TRBD1 aligns across 9 bases. Germline V gene data show CDR1 as SNHLY and CDR2 as FYNNEI. This CDR3 has 14 residues. V shed 6 bases, J shed 7 bases, and the junction held 9 bases outside the gene matches. The DNA for the CDR3 is TGTGCCAGCAGGGGAACAGGGGGCGCATTTGGCTACACCTTC. This encodes CASRGTGGAFGYTF.

This clone was observed once. This chain uses TRBV19 with TRBJ2-5; 7 bases fit TRBD2. J lost 5 bases, V lost 5 bases, and 2 bases had no gene match. Germline loops: CDR1 LNHDA, CDR2 SQIVND (reference sequence). The CDR3 covers 12 residues. The CDR3 bases are TGTGCCAGTAGTCCCGGGAGGGAGACCCAGTACTTC. Translated: CASSPGRETQYF.

The V and J genes are TRBV18 and TRBJ2-2; D remains ambiguous. The germline CDR1 and CDR2 sequences are KGHSH and LQKENI. This CDR3 has 14 amino acids. Between the trimmed V and J ends, which lost 0 bases and 7 bases, there was a span of 9 bases. CDR3 protein: CASSPPSVLGELFF. CDR3 DNA: TGTGCCAGCTCACCACCTTCCGTCCTCGGGGAGCTGTTTTTT.

The chain employs TRBV10-3 and TRBJ2-3; a possible D gene is TRBD1 (5 bases). With 4 bases removed from V and 1 base from J, the gap between germline ends came to 12 bases. This CDR3 is built from 15 residues. Germline V gene data show CDR1 as ENHRY and CDR2 as SYGVKD. The CDR3 sequence is CAISVAGLGTDTQYF. Here the CDR3 DNA reads TGTGCCATCAGTGTGGCAGGGTTGGGCACAGATACGCAGTATTTT.

V is TRBV19 and J is TRBJ1-6, with 7 bases fitting TRBD1. Germline V gene lookup returns CDR1 LNHDA and CDR2 SQIVND (reference sequence). V was pared by 6 bases and J by 5 bases, with 10 bases of the junction left unmatched. CDR3 length equals 16 residues. This CDR3 reads CASSSPGTEDNSPLHF. The CDR3 DNA sequence: TGTGCCAGTAGCAGTCCCGGGACAGAAGATAATTCACCCCTCCACTTT.

V gene TRBV5-6 combines with J gene TRBJ1-2, with D tentatively TRBD1 (5 bases). The CDR3 loop spans 16 amino acids. V gave up 0 bases and J gave up 3 bases, with 15 bases separating them. Germline V gene data show CDR1 as SGHDT and CDR2 as YYEEEE. CDR3 bases: TGTGCCAGCAGCTTGGGCTCGACAGATGCTTACTATGGCTACACCTTC. Its protein is CASSLGSTDAYYGYTF.

The rearrangement links TRBV5-1 to TRBJ1-6; perhaps TRBD1 as D (5 bases). V gave up 1 base and J gave up 7 bases, with 12 bases separating them. The germline gives CDR1 SGHRS, CDR2 YFSETQ. There are 15 residues in the CDR3. CDR3 residues: CASSLLAGENSPLHF. The CDR3 coding sequence is TGCGCCAGCAGCTTGTTAGCGGGGGAGAATTCACCCCTCCACTTT.

The CDR3 DNA sequence: TGTGCCAGCTCACGGGCCCCCGGGCAGGGTACCTACGAGCAGTACTTC. Amino acid sequence: CASSRAPGQGTYEQYF. The chain recombines TRBV18 with TRBJ2-7; weak D call: TRBD1 (5 bases). CDR3 length equals 16 residues. CDR1 and CDR2 (germline): KGHSH, LQKENI. Deletions cut 4 bases from V and 2 bases from J, with 18 bases between.

The chain employs TRBV18 and TRBJ1-5, with 8 bases identical to TRBD1. Germline CDR1 and CDR2: KGHSH and LQKENI. V lost 3 bases, J lost 4 bases, and 5 bases stayed unmatched. This CDR3 is built from 15 residues. The CDR3 here is CASSPRQGRNQPQHF. For the CDR3, the DNA is TGTGCCAGCTCACCGCGACAGGGGAGGAATCAGCCCCAGCATTTT.

The rearrangement links TRBV5-1 to TRBJ2-5; 9 positions match TRBD1. CDR3 length equals 15 residues. Germline-derived CDR1 and CDR2 are SGHRS and YFSETQ. J lost 2 bases, V lost 2 bases, and 4 bases had no gene match. CDR3 bases: TGCGCCAGCAGCTTCCTCGGGACAGGGCAAGAGACCCAGTACTTC. This codes for CASSFLGTGQETQYF. Full variable domain (rest looked up from reference TRBV5-1 and TRBJ2-5): KAGVTQTPRYLIKTRGQQVTLSCSPISGHRSVSWYQQTPGQGLQFLFEYFSETQRNKGNFPGRFSGRQFSNSRSEMNVSTLELGDSALYLCASSFLGTGQETQYFGPGTRLLVL.

This clone was observed a handful of times. The rearrangement links TRBV7-9 to TRBJ1-3, with 9 bases lining up with TRBD1. Germline V gene lookup returns CDR1 SEHNR and CDR2 FQNEAQ (reference sequence). With V trimmed by 1 base and J by 8 bases, 6 bases remained unmatched. The CDR3 loop spans 15 amino acids. The CDR3 DNA sequence: TGTGCCAGCAGCTTAGACAGGGGGCTTCGGGACACCATATATTTT. Amino acid sequence: CASSLDRGLRDTIYF.